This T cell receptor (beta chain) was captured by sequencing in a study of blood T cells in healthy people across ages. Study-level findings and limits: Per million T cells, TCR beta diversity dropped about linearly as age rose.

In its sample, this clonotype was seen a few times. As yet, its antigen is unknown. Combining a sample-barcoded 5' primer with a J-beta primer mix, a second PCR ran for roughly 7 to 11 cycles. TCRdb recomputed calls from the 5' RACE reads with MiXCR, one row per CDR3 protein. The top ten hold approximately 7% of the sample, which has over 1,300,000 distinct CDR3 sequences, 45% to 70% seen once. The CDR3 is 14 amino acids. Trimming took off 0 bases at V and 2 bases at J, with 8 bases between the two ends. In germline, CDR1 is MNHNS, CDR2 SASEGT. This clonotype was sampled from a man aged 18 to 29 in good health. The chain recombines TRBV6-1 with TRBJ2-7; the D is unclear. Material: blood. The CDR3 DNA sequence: TGTGCCAGCAGTGAAGCGGCTGCGACCTACGAGCAGTACTTC. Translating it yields CASSEAAATYEQYF.